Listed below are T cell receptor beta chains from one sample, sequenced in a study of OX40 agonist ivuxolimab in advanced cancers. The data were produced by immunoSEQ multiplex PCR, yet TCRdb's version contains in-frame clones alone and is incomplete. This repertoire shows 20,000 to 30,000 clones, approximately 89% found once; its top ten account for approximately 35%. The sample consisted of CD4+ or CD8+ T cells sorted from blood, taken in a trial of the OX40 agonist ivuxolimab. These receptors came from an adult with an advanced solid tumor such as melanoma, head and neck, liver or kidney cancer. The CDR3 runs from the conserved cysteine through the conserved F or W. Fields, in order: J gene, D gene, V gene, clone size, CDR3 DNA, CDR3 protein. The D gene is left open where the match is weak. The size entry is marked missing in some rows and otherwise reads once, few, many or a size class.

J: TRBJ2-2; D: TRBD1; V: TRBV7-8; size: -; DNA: TGTGCCAGCAGCTTAGTGGGACAGGGAATCGGGGAGCTGTTTTTT; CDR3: CASSLVGQGIGELFF
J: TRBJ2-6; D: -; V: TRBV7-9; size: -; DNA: TGTGCCAGCAGCTTTGGGGCTGGGGCCAACGTCCTGACTTTC; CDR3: CASSFGAGANVLTF
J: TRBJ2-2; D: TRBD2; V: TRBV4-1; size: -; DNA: TGCGCCAGCAGCCAAGAGGAGCGGGGGGCGACCGGGGAGCTGTTTTTT; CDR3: CASSQEERGATGELFF
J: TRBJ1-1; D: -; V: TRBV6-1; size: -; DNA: TGTGCCAGCAGCGTTTCTCAAGTCGTAAACACTGAAGCTTTCTTT; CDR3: CASSVSQVVNTEAFF
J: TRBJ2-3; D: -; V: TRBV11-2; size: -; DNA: TGTGCCAGCAGCCCTGCTGGAGATACGCAGTATTTT; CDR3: CASSPAGDTQYF
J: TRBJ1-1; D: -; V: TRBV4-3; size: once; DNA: TGCGCCAGCAGCCAAGCCTTCGACTTCGATGAAGCTTTCTTT; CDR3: CASSQAFDFDEAFF
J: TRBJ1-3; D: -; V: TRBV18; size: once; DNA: TGTGCCAGCTCACCAACAGGGAGCTCTGGAAACACCATATATTTT; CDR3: CASSPTGSSGNTIYF
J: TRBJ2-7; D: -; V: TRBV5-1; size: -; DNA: TGCGCCAGCAGCTTGGACATTGGGACTGCTTACGAGCAGTACTTC; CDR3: CASSLDIGTAYEQYF
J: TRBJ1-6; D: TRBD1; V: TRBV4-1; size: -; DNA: TGCGCCAGCAGCCTAGAGGACAGGGCTCCTAATAGCCTCCACTTT; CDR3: CASSLEDRAPNSLHF
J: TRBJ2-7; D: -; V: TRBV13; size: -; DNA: TGTGCCAGCAGCTTAGAAGGGGGTGGCCACGAGCAGTACTTC; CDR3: CASSLEGGGHEQYF
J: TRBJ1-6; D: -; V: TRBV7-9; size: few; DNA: TGTGCCAGCAGCTTAGTCGGCCAGGAGAATTCACCCCTCCACTTT; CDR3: CASSLVGQENSPLHF
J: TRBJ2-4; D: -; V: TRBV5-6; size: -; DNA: TGTGCCAGCAGCTCGAGTTGGATAGCCAAAAACATTCAGTACTTC; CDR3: CASSSSWIAKNIQYF
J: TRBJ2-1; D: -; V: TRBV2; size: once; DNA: TGTGCCAGCAAGGGGGGGCTAGCGGCCTACAATGAGCAGTTCTTC; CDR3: CASKGGLAAYNEQFF
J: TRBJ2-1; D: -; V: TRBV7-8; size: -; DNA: TGTGCCAGCAGCCTCGGGGGTGAGCAGTTCTTC; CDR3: CASSLGGEQFF
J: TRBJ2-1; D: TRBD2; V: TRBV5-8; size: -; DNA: TGTGCCAGCAGCTTGGGGACTAGCGGGAGGGTCTACAATGAGCAGTTCTTC; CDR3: CASSLGTSGRVYNEQFF
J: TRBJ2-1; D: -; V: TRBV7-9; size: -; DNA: TGTGCCAGCAGCTTAGGGAGAGCGAGCAATGAGCAGTTCTTC; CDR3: CASSLGRASNEQFF
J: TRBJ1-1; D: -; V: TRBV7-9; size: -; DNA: TGTGCCAGCAGCTTAGCTTCTGTCCCTGAAGCTTTCTTT; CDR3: CASSLASVPEAFF
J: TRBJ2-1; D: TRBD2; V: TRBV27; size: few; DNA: TGTGCCAGCAGTTTAAAGATTCTAGCGGGAATGGATGAGCAGTTCTTC; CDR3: CASSLKILAGMDEQFF
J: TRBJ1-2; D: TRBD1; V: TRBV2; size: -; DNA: TGTGCCAGCAGTGAAACTACAGGGGGCTATGGCTACACCTTC; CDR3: CASSETTGGYGYTF
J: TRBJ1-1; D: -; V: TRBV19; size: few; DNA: TGTGCCAGTAGTAAAGGGGGCACTGAAGCTTTCTTT; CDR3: CASSKGGTEAFF
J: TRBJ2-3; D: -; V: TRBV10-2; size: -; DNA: TGCGCCAGCAGTGTCGGGGGAATCACAGATACGCAGTATTTT; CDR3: CASSVGGITDTQYF
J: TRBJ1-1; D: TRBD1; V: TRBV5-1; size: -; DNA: TGCGCCAGCAGCTTGGACAGGGGCGTAGGGACTGAAGCTTTCTTT; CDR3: CASSLDRGVGTEAFF
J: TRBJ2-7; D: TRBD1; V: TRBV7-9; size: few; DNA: TGTGCCAGCAGTTCCGGGACAGGGGGCTACGAGCAGTACTTC; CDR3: CASSSGTGGYEQYF
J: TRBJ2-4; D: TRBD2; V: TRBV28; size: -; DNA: TGTGCCAGCAGTTTATTCGGGGGGGCGGCCAAAAACATTCAGTACTTC; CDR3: CASSLFGGAAKNIQYF
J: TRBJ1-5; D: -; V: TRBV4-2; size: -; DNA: TGTGCCAGCAGCCCACAGGGAAATCAGCCCCAGCATTTT; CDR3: CASSPQGNQPQHF
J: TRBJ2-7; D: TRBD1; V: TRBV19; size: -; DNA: TGTGCCAGTAGTCTAAGGACAGGAACCCACGAGCAGTACTTC; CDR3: CASSLRTGTHEQYF
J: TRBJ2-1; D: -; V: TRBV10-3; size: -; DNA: TGTGCCATCAGTGAGTTTGGACTAAGCGGAACCTACAATGAGCAGTTCTTC; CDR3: CAISEFGLSGTYNEQFF
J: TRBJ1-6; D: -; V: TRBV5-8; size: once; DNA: TGTGCCAGCACCCGGGACGGATTGAGCTCCTATAATTCACCCCTCCACTTT; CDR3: CASTRDGLSSYNSPLHF
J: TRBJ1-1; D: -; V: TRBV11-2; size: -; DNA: TGTGCCAGCAGCTCCGGACAGTTAACGGGGACTGAAGCTTTCTTT; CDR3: CASSSGQLTGTEAFF
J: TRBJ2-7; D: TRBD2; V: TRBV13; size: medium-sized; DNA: TGTGCCAGCAGCTTAGAAGGCGGGGGGGCTGCCGAGCAGTACTTC; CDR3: CASSLEGGGAAEQYF
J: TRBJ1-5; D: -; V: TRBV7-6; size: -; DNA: TGTGCCAGCAGACCGGACGAAGGGGACACGTATAGCAATCAGCCCCAGCATTTT; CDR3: CASRPDEGDTYSNQPQHF
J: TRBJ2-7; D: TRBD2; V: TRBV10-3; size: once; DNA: TGTGCCATCAGTGAGTCGATATCTAGCGGGGACTACGAGCAGTACTTC; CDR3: CAISESISSGDYEQYF
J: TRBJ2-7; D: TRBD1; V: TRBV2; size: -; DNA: TGTGCCAGCAGCGCAGGACAGGGTTCCTACGAGCAGTACTTC; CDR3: CASSAGQGSYEQYF
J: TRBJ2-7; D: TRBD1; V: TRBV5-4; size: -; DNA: TGTGCCAGCAGCCAGTTAGGACAGGGAAGACCCTACGAGCAGTACTTC; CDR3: CASSQLGQGRPYEQYF
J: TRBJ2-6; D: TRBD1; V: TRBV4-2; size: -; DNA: TGTGCCAGCAGCCAAGATTGGGGACAGGCTCTTAGGGCCAACGTCCTGACTTTC; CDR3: CASSQDWGQALRANVLTF
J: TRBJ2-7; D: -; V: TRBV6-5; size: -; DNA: TGTGCCATCAGGCCGCCAGGGGAAGCCTACGAGCAGTACTTC; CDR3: CAIRPPGEAYEQYF